The T cell receptor (beta chain) described here comes from a study of cytomegalovirus exposure and HLA in healthy donors (dated 2017 in TCRdb). Study-wide context: An earlier analysis of roughly 570 of the donors reported 276 Gb of sequence data and some 110 million unique TCR beta sequences obtained from about 200 million T cells. Approximately 330 gigabases of sequencing data and around 88 million unique TCR sequences made up an early release that covered approximately 700 HLA-typed donors. The genetic ancestry cluster associated with self-reported Caucasian donors included around four fifths of the roughly 400 genotyped donors. The study aimed to test whether signatures of past pathogen exposure could be identified by cataloging public T cell receptors. The study profiled the T cell repertoires of some 610 subjects by immunosequencing and related them to cytomegalovirus serostatus. In addition to the first cohort of 650 to 800 subjects, a separate validation cohort of under 150 different subjects was used. To predict cytomegalovirus infection status, the study brought together high-throughput TCR immunosequencing, statistical association of individual TCRs with disease status, and machine learning. A later analysis re-examined previously published TCR beta repertoires from roughly 720 donors and added high-resolution HLA genotyping to investigate patterns of TCR occurrence. Rather than using new phenotypic data, the later analysis identified candidate immune exposures from TCR beta sequences and from how often those sequences occurred across donors. In an earlier analysis of more than 550 of the donors, high-throughput TCR beta sequencing was used to judge whether each TCR beta V gene segment behaved as functional or pseudogenic. Donor age, sex, ethnicity and CMV serostatus were compiled alongside the repertoire data. Genome-wide SNP genotypes for about three fifths of the roughly 700 donors were used in a later genetic analysis, which treated that subset as a discovery cohort. All discovery cohort repertoires had been generated using a single sequencing platform. Class I and class II HLA loci were covered by the typing at four-digit resolution. Typing coverage varied by locus: roughly 629-640 donors for A, B, C, DRB1 and DQB1; approximately 560 for DQA1; around 570 for DPA1; roughly 450 for DPB1. About five DR-DQ haplotypes were treated as single units for association and clustering because of strong linkage in the cohort. Among around 400 genotyped donors of the cohort, an average of about 240,000 unique TCR beta nucleotide sequences was sequenced per donor, of which roughly 18% were non-productive.

For this clone: Its recognized antigen is unknown. No qualities accompany the bases; no much larger clone lies one base away.

In total, approximately 700 healthy bone marrow donors made up the cohort. At the time of sampling, all cohort members were nominally healthy, though unrecorded immune exposures were likely present. The donor tested CMV seronegative, placing the donor among the 300 to 400 seronegative members of the cohort. A peripheral blood sample was collected from each donor, and TCR beta sequencing was performed on peripheral blood mononuclear cells. Genomic DNA was extracted from the blood cell samples with the Qiagen DNeasy Blood Extraction Kit. To prepare the library, the immunoSEQ multiplex PCR assay was applied. For the multiplex PCR, a mixture combining 60 forward primers for TCR Vbeta segments and 13 reverse primers for TCR Jbeta segments was used. Amplification of the CDR3 region of rearranged TCR beta genes was performed with a multiplex PCR assay on genomic DNA. Amplified TCR beta libraries were sequenced as 87-base-pair reads on the Illumina HiSeq System. As for how the authors treated the data: In a later analysis, roughly 80 million unique TCR beta chains were counted across the approximately 640 repertoires, and about 9.9 million of these chains were shared by at least two donors. To remove PCR and sequencing errors, raw reads were error-corrected and collapsed into unique sequences using a nearest-neighbor algorithm that merged closely related sequences. To assign V, D and J gene segments, CDR3 sequences were aligned to IMGT reference sequences. For a sequence to be retained, at least a six-nucleotide match to both a V gene segment and a J gene segment was required. Rearrangements were classified as productive when the CDR3 lacked stop codons and remained in frame with V and J, and all other rearrangements were classified as non-productive. CDR3 was defined according to IMGT convention as the region running from the second conserved V-encoded cysteine to the conserved J-encoded phenylalanine. In an earlier analysis of more than 550 of the donors, sequences lacking an unambiguous match to a single V gene segment were excluded. An earlier analysis of a few hundred of the donors called V segments functional above 56.7% productive rearrangements and segregating when the between-donor standard deviation exceeded 5%. To diagnose cytomegalovirus status from the catalog of TCR beta chain sequences, a statistical classification framework was built. In a later analysis, V and J genes were assigned by comparing TCR nucleotide sequences against IMGT/GENE-DB human TR gene sequences. A later analysis assigned CDR3 sequences and most-parsimonious VDJ recombination scenarios with the TCRdist pipeline. In a later analysis, each TCR beta chain was defined by its CDR3 amino acid sequence together with its V-gene family, and reads lacking a unique V-gene family were excluded. To address suspected cross-contamination and a sequencing artifact, a later analysis removed roughly 640 highly shared, low-generation-probability nucleotide sequences. A later analysis calculated a clonal expansion index for each public chain from normalized within-repertoire ranks of inferred template counts. A later analysis computed generation probabilities with a VDJ recombination model fitted to out-of-frame rearrangements, and checked the results against IGoR. A later analysis scored TCR-TCR, TCR-HLA and TCR-CMV co-occurrence with hypergeometric tests, applying a repertoire-size bias correction to TCR pairs. In a later analysis, false discovery rates were estimated by permuting HLA or CMV assignments 20 times. In a later analysis, co-occurring TCRs were grouped using DBSCAN, with TCRdist sequence similarity added in when clustering inside HLA-allele-positive subsets. For co-occurrence clustering, repertoires with fewer than 30,000 or more than 120,000 public chains were excluded, along with roughly five repertoires with anomalous nucleotide sharing. TCRdb retrieved this table from immuneACCESS and kept in-frame rearrangements only. Not all clones are present; in checked studies, unresolved V genes account for under half, and no reason is known for the remainder. V and J calls plus clone size are reproduced from that table; the DNA served to infer D and trimming. The sample data list around 110,000 clones, and approximately 80% of these were observed just once. The biggest ten clones account for roughly 0.87% of the sample.

What the authors observed across the whole study: The authors suggested that the approach could potentially be extended to other disease states and immunological phenotypes. In a later analysis, most CMV-associated TCR beta chains were found to appear HLA-restricted, with HLA associations seemingly driven largely by CMV exposure. Across donors, most TCR sequences were observed very rarely, whereas some public TCRs were present in many individuals. Presence/absence analyses assumed roughly uniform sequencing depth across donors, an assumption that may not hold. Three of the identified cytomegalovirus-associated TCR beta chains were confirmed in vitro to be specific for cytomegalovirus antigens. In an earlier analysis of approximately 590 of the donors, most TCR beta V segments appeared in productive rearrangements about 87% or about 30% of the time, broadly matching IMGT annotations. A further reported finding was that TCR beta sequences accurately predicted the HLA-A and HLA-B alleles for most subjects in the first cohort. A later genetic analysis associated a missense DCLRE1C variant with V-gene and J-gene trimming of TCR beta chains, and an independent cohort replicated the association. In a later analysis, several top co-occurrence clusters were reported to appear linked to parvovirus B19, influenza, CMV and Epstein-Barr virus. Some IMGT-functional V segments, including TRBV6-2 and TRBV6-3, could not be told apart with the 87-base-pair reads, so those segments were excluded. Compared with equally common non-associated chains, HLA-associated TCR beta chains in a later analysis were more clonally expanded and had lower generation probabilities. In a later analysis, TCR association rates were found to vary across HLA loci, with the most associated TCRs seen for DRB1 alleles and the fewest for HLA-C alleles. When HLA alleles, especially DR and DQ, strongly co-occurred, TCR associations were difficult to assign to individual alleles. Only TCR beta chains were sequenced in this cohort, and the absence of alpha or paired-chain data limited detectable features. Linkage disequilibrium might explain the correlated functional status among segregating V segments, but an unknown experimental factor could not be excluded. Because counts were too low, around 17 rarely observed V segments, including chromosome 9 orphons, were left out of the earlier analysis of some 640 of the donors. A cluster of highly shared sequence variants was judged likely to represent a technical artifact of the sequencing pipeline. At a false discovery rate of 0.05, a later analysis linked 16,951 TCR beta sequences to specific HLA alleles. Compared with the roughly 670-donor mean, donors in an Asian-associated ancestry cluster had fewer N-insertions in productive TCRs, according to a later genetic analysis. A total of fewer than 200 TCR beta chains were listed by the study as associated with cytomegalovirus. Cytomegalovirus status was reported to be diagnosed by the classifier with high specificity and sensitivity in both the original and validation cohorts. Because some donors lacked HLA typing at each locus, the association tests relied only on the typed subset. The only immune exposure information available for the cohort was CMV serostatus.

As encoded in the germline V gene (reference sequence), CDR1 is SGHNT while CDR2 is YYREEE. The junction carries 17 bases between V and J, which are trimmed by 10 bases and 6 bases respectively. The CDR3, cysteine through phenylalanine, is 13 amino acids long. Kept here is only the CDR3 DNA, which spans 39 bases and is read in frame from base 1. The source is a woman between 25 and 40 years old in good health and CMV-seronegative. The rearranged chain carries TRBV5-4 and TRBJ2-1; the D gene is perhaps TRBD2, from 6 matching bases. The sample consisted of PBMCs. CDR3 reads: CAVYRGRSNEQFF. The DNA sequence is given as TGTGCCGTGTATCGGGGGAGGTCCAATGAGCAGTTCTTC.